The source of this T cell receptor (beta chain) is a study of blood T cell repertoires in COVID-19. Study as a whole: Acute and convalescent COVID-19 specimens originated in the United States, Italy and Spain. Sources were T cells, B-cell-depleted T cells, or PBMCs; the material itself was cDNA or gDNA.

The trim removed 3 bases at V and 2 bases at J, leaving 11 bases unmatched. Per the germline V gene, CDR1 is LNHDA and CDR2 is SQIVND (reference sequence). This CDR3 comprises 17 residues. In the authors' workflow: Estimation of nucleated cell counts relied on the amplification of reference gene primers. Only in-frame clones appear in the TCRdb table, and some are missing; sequencing was by immunoSEQ multiplex PCR. V, J and clone size were drawn from that table, and D and trimming were deduced from the DNA. In the table there are about 260,000 clones, 88% of which are singletons. Sequencing was done on a sample of peripheral blood. The rearrangement links TRBV19 to TRBJ1-2; 8 bases line up with TRBD1. The sequence was obtained from a man in his sixties who had recovered from COVID-19. In nucleotides, the CDR3 is TGTGCCAGTAGTATTCAACGGACAGGGTCCCTGAACTATGGCTACACCTTC. It yields the protein CASSIQRTGSLNYGYTF.